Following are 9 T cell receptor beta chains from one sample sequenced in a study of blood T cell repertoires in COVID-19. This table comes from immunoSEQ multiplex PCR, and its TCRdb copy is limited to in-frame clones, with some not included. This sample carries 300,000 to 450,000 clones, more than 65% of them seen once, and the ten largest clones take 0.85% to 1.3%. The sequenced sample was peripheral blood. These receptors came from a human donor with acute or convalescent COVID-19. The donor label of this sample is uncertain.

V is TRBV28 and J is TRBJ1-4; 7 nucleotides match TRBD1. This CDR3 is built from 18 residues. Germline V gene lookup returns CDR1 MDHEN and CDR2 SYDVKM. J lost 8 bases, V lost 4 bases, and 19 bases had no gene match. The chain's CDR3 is CASSSNKGIQGSREKLFF. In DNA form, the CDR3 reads TGTGCCAGCAGTTCTAACAAAGGGATACAGGGGAGTCGAGAAAAACTGTTTTTT.

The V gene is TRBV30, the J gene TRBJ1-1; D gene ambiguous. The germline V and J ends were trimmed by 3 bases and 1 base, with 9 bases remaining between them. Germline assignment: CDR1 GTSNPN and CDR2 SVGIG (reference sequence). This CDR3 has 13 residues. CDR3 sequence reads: CAWREQPNTEAFF. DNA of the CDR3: TGTGCCTGGAGGGAACAGCCGAACACTGAAGCTTTCTTT. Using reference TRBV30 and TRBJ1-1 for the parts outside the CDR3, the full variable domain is SQTIHQWPATLVQPVGSPLSLECTVEGTSNPNLYWYRQAAGRGLQLLFYSVGIGQISSEVPQNLSASRPQDRQFILSSKKLLLSDSGFYLCAWREQPNTEAFFGQGTRLTVV.

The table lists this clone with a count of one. CDR3 bases: TGTGCCAGCAGCTTTTGGACTCTGCCGGGGGAGCAGTACTTC. Its protein product is CASSFWTLPGEQYF. The chain has TRBV5-6 and TRBJ2-7, with a tentative D call TRBD2 (5 bases). Trimming left V 2 bases short and J 7 bases short, with 16 bases between. Germline V lookup: CDR1 SGHDT, CDR2 YYEEEE. CDR3 length: 14 amino acids.

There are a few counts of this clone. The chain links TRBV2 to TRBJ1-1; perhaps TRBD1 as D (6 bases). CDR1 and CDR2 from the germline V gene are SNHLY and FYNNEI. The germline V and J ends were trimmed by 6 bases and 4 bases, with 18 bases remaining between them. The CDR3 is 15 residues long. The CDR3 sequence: CASRVDLGGGTEAFF. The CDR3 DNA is TGTGCCAGCAGGGTCGACTTAGGGGGGGGCACTGAAGCTTTCTTT.

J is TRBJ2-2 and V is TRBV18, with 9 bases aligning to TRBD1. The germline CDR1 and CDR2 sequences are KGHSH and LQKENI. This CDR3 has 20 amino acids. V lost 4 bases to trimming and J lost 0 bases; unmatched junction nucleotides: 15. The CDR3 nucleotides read TGTGCCAGCTCACTCGCCCGGCCGGGACAGGGTAGAACGAACACCGGGGAGCTGTTTTTT. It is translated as CASSLARPGQGRTNTGELFF.

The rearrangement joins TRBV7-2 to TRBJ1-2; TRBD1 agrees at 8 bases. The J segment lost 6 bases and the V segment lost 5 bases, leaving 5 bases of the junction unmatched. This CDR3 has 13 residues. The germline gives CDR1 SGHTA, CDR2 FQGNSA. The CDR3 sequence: CASSRDRTHGYTF. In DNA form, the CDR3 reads TGTGCCAGCAGCCGGGACAGGACCCATGGCTACACCTTC.

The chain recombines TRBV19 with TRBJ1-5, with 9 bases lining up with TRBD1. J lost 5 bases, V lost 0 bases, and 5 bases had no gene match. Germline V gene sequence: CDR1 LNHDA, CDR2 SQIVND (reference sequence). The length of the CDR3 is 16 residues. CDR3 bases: TGTGCCAGTAGTATAGACCGGACAGGGGTCGATCAGCCCCAGCATTTT. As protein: CASSIDRTGVDQPQHF.

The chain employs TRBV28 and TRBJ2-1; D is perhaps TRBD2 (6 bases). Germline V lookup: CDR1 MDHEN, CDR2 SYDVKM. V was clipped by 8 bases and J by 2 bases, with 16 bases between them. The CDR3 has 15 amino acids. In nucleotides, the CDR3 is TGTGCCAGCCTGACCGGGACTCTGACCTACAATGAGCAGTTCTTC. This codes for CASLTGTLTYNEQFF.

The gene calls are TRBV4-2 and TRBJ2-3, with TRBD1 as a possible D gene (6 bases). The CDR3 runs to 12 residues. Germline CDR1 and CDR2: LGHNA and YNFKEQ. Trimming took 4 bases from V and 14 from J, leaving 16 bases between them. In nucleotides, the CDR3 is TGTGCCAGCAGCCCCGGACAGTTACCACCGTATTTT. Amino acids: CASSPGQLPPYF.